The rows below give T cell receptor beta chains drawn from one sample of a study of regulatory T cells in long-lasting Graves disease. MiXCR, applied by TCRdb to the multiplex PCR reads, yields one record per CDR3 protein. This sample has 450,000 or so distinct CDR3 sequences, with less than 25% found just once. The sample was peripheral blood mononuclear cells (PBMCs), taken when the disease was refractory, from a patient treated with antithyroid drugs. These receptors were obtained from a female donor with Graves disease. The CDR3 runs from the conserved cysteine through the conserved F or W. The D gene is left open where the match is weak. Only some rows state a clone size, as once, few, many or a class for expanded clones.

J gene: TRBJ1-1
V gene: TRBV30
D gene: .
clone size: .
CDR3 DNA: TGTGCCTGGAGTGCAACCGGGAGGGAAGCTTTCTTT
CDR3 protein: CAWSATGREAFF

J gene: TRBJ2-7
V gene: TRBV7-6
D gene: .
clone size: .
CDR3 DNA: TGTGCCAGCAGCTTTGCCTCGGGCCAGGGTGTTTACGAGCAGTACTTC
CDR3 protein: CASSFASGQGVYEQYF

J gene: TRBJ1-6
V gene: TRBV7-9
D gene: .
clone size: few
CDR3 DNA: TGTGCCAGCAGCCCCCCAGCTGAGCACTCACCCCTCCACTTT
CDR3 protein: CASSPPAEHSPLHF

J gene: TRBJ2-5
V gene: TRBV7-2
D gene: .
clone size: many
CDR3 DNA: TGTGCCAGCAGCTTAGTGTCGACAGGTGGGGAGACCCAGTACTTC
CDR3 protein: CASSLVSTGGETQYF

J gene: TRBJ1-2
V gene: TRBV3-1
D gene: .
clone size: .
CDR3 DNA: TGTGCCAGCAGCCATCGTCTCGAGGCGGACTATGGCTACACCTTC
CDR3 protein: CASSHRLEADYGYTF

J gene: TRBJ1-1
V gene: TRBV28
D gene: .
clone size: many
CDR3 DNA: TGTGCCAGCAGTTTAATGCGGGGCGAGAACACTGAAGCTTTCTTT
CDR3 protein: CASSLMRGENTEAFF

J gene: TRBJ2-3
V gene: TRBV9
D gene: TRBD2
clone size: .
CDR3 DNA: TGTGCCAGCAGCGCCTCAGCGGGATTCACAGATACGCAGTATTTT
CDR3 protein: CASSASAGFTDTQYF

J gene: TRBJ2-7
V gene: TRBV6-2/TRBV6-3
D gene: TRBD2
clone size: few
CDR3 DNA: TGTGCCAGCAGTCCTAGCGGGAGAAGTCACGAGCAGTACTTC
CDR3 protein: CASSPSGRSHEQYF

J gene: TRBJ1-1
V gene: TRBV18
D gene: TRBD1
clone size: .
CDR3 DNA: TGTGCCAGCTCACCAACCGGGACAGATGCTTTCTTT
CDR3 protein: CASSPTGTDAFF

J gene: TRBJ1-2
V gene: TRBV12-3/TRBV12-4
D gene: TRBD1
clone size: many
CDR3 DNA: TGTGCCAGCAGTCGACAGGGGGCCTATGGCTACACCTTC
CDR3 protein: CASSRQGAYGYTF

J gene: TRBJ1-1
V gene: TRBV7-2
D gene: .
clone size: .
CDR3 DNA: TGTGCCAGCAGCGGACACAGGGAAGGGACTTATATGAACACTGAAGCTTTCTTT
CDR3 protein: CASSGHREGTYMNTEAFF

J gene: TRBJ2-5
V gene: TRBV30
D gene: TRBD2
clone size: .
CDR3 DNA: TGTGCCTGGAGTAGGAGATTAGCGGGGCAGGAGACCCAGTACTTC
CDR3 protein: CAWSRRLAGQETQYF

J gene: TRBJ2-5
V gene: TRBV7-9
D gene: .
clone size: once
CDR3 DNA: TGTGCCAGCAGCTCACCATCGAGGACAAGGGGTTTGGCCCAGTACTTC
CDR3 protein: CASSSPSRTRGLAQYF

J gene: TRBJ2-7
V gene: TRBV11-2
D gene: TRBD1
clone size: many
CDR3 DNA: TGTGCCAGCAGCTTAAATGGACAGGGCACCTACGAGCAGTACTTC
CDR3 protein: CASSLNGQGTYEQYF

J gene: TRBJ2-7
V gene: TRBV5-1
D gene: .
clone size: .
CDR3 DNA: TGTGCCAGCTCGACAACAGGACCGTCCTACGAGCAGTACTTC
CDR3 protein: CASSTTGPSYEQYF

J gene: TRBJ2-2
V gene: TRBV29-1
D gene: .
clone size: .
CDR3 DNA: TGCAGCGTTGCGGGGCGGGACACCGGGGAGCCGTTTTTT
CDR3 protein: CSVAGRDTGEPFF

J gene: TRBJ2-5
V gene: TRBV5-5
D gene: TRBD1
clone size: .
CDR3 DNA: TGTGCCAGCAGCCCAGCCCGGGACAGGGTGAAAGAGACCCAGTACTTC
CDR3 protein: CASSPARDRVKETQYF

J gene: TRBJ2-5
V gene: TRBV7-6
D gene: TRBD1
clone size: .
CDR3 DNA: TGTGCCAGCAGCTTAGCCGGGACAGGTCGTCAAGAGACCCAGTACTTC
CDR3 protein: CASSLAGTGRQETQYF

J gene: TRBJ2-7
V gene: TRBV12-3/TRBV12-4
D gene: .
clone size: many
CDR3 DNA: TGTGCCAGCAGTTTAGCGCTAAGTGGGGACGGATCCTACGAGCAGTACTTC
CDR3 protein: CASSLALSGDGSYEQYF

J gene: TRBJ1-4
V gene: TRBV9
D gene: .
clone size: few
CDR3 DNA: TGTGCCAGCAGCGGCCGGGGACGGGGTAATGAAAAACTGTTTTTT
CDR3 protein: CASSGRGRGNEKLFF

J gene: TRBJ1-1
V gene: TRBV7-2
D gene: .
clone size: many
CDR3 DNA: TGTGCCAGCAGCTTAAACAGGAACACTGAAGCTTTCTTT
CDR3 protein: CASSLNRNTEAFF

J gene: TRBJ1-2
V gene: TRBV18
D gene: .
clone size: .
CDR3 DNA: TGTGCCAGCTCACCACTGGTCAGGGGCAGGGATGGCTACACCTTC
CDR3 protein: CASSPLVRGRDGYTF

J gene: TRBJ1-6
V gene: TRBV28
D gene: TRBD1
clone size: many
CDR3 DNA: TGTGCCAGCACCCGAGACAGGGGCGTGAGCTCCTATAATTCACCCCTCCACTTT
CDR3 protein: CASTRDRGVSSYNSPLHF

J gene: TRBJ1-1
V gene: TRBV3-1
D gene: .
clone size: many
CDR3 DNA: TGTGCCAGCAGCCACGAGGGCGAAGCTTTCTTT
CDR3 protein: CASSHEGEAFF

J gene: TRBJ1-5
V gene: TRBV6-2/TRBV6-3
D gene: .
clone size: .
CDR3 DNA: TGTGCCAGCAGGCTGGGCGGAGATAGCAATCAGCCCCAGCATTTT
CDR3 protein: CASRLGGDSNQPQHF

J gene: TRBJ1-6
V gene: TRBV5-5
D gene: .
clone size: .
CDR3 DNA: TGTGCCAGCAGCATAGGGGTCACGAGGAATTCACCCCTCCACTTT
CDR3 protein: CASSIGVTRNSPLHF

J gene: TRBJ1-2
V gene: TRBV5-1
D gene: .
clone size: .
CDR3 DNA: TGCGCCAGCAGCCTTCTCGCGGGACCTACTAACTATGGCTACACCTTC
CDR3 protein: CASSLLAGPTNYGYTF

J gene: TRBJ2-4
V gene: TRBV6-4
D gene: .
clone size: .
CDR3 DNA: TGTGCCAGCACCCTCGAGGGGCAGATATTAGCCAAAAACATTCAGTACTTC
CDR3 protein: CASTLEGQILAKNIQYF

J gene: TRBJ2-7
V gene: TRBV7-9
D gene: TRBD2
clone size: few
CDR3 DNA: TGTGCCAGCAGCTTAGTTGGGGGGGGGAACGAGCAGTACTTC
CDR3 protein: CASSLVGGGNEQYF

J gene: TRBJ2-2
V gene: TRBV29-1
D gene: .
clone size: .
CDR3 DNA: TGCAGCATTTCCAGGGGCGGGGAGCTGTTTTTT
CDR3 protein: CSISRGGELFF

J gene: TRBJ1-4
V gene: TRBV30
D gene: .
clone size: few
CDR3 DNA: TGTGCCTGTCTGACCGAGTATAATGAAAAACTGTTTTTT
CDR3 protein: CACLTEYNEKLFF

J gene: TRBJ2-7
V gene: TRBV2
D gene: TRBD2
clone size: many
CDR3 DNA: TGTGCCAGCAGTGAGGTAGCGGGAGGGCCATATGAGCAGTACTTC
CDR3 protein: CASSEVAGGPYEQYF

J gene: TRBJ1-3
V gene: TRBV2
D gene: .
clone size: .
CDR3 DNA: TGTGCCAGCAGCTCCCGGACGTGGATTGGAGGGACCATATATTTT
CDR3 protein: CASSSRTWIGGTIYF

J gene: TRBJ1-2
V gene: TRBV30
D gene: TRBD1
clone size: many
CDR3 DNA: TGTGCCTGGAAGGGTTTGAGGGGACAGCTCTCTGGCTACACCTTC
CDR3 protein: CAWKGLRGQLSGYTF